What follows are 30 T cell receptor beta chains derived from one specimen sequenced in a study of graft-versus-host responses after intestinal transplantation. Antigens of these TCRs are unknown. Data came from immunoSEQ multiplex PCR; TCRdb stores just in-frame clones and leaves some out. The sample has some 90,000 clones; roughly 90% are singletons. This sample comprised unstimulated CD4+ T cells sorted from spleen or lymph node cells, obtained before intestinal transplant. The receptor source for this set is a human donor who received an intestinal transplant.

The rearrangement joins TRBV19 to TRBJ2-3; D perhaps matches TRBD2 (5 bases). CDR1 is LNHDA and CDR2 is SQIVND in the germline V gene (reference sequence). This CDR3 has 15 residues. V was trimmed by 6 bases and J by 1 base, leaving 14 bases between them. CDR3 sequence (DNA): TGTGCCAGTAGCCATGCGGACTTACGCACAGATACGCAGTATTTT. Its protein product is CASSHADLRTDTQYF.

The rearrangement uses TRBV6-5 and TRBJ1-1; 8 positions match TRBD1. This CDR3 contains 13 residues. Trimming cost V 6 bases and J 8 bases; bases outside gene matches: 8. The germline V gene has CDR1 MNHEY and CDR2 SVGAGI. In DNA, the CDR3 is TGTGCCAGCAGCCGGAATCAGGGGGCCGAAGCTTTCTTT. Protein: CASSRNQGAEAFF.

This clone appeared once. The gene calls are TRBV15 and TRBJ1-1; D is perhaps TRBD1 (5 bases). Germline assignment: CDR1 LNHNV and CDR2 YYDKDF (reference sequence). Trimming took off 0 bases at V and 4 bases at J, with 15 bases between the two ends. The CDR3 is made up of 16 amino acids. The CDR3 DNA follows: TGTGCCACCAGCAGAGATCCGTTGGGGCAGGGCACTGAAGCTTTCTTT. The encoded protein is CATSRDPLGQGTEAFF.

This clone was counted once. CDR3 nucleotides: TGTGCCAGCAGCTTCGGGTCCCCGGAAGAGACCCAGTACTTC. Encoded protein: CASSFGSPEETQYF. The chain joins TRBV7-8 to TRBJ2-5; D is unresolved. From germline, CDR1 is SGHVS and CDR2 FQNEAQ. The CDR3 spans 14 residues. V was trimmed by 3 bases and J by 3 bases, leaving 11 bases between them.

The chain combines TRBV5-1 with TRBJ2-3; 12 nucleotides match TRBD1. The V segment lost 5 bases and the J segment 6 bases; nucleotides outside the gene matches: 7. This CDR3 is 15 amino acids long. Germline V CDR1 and CDR2: SGHRS, YFSETQ. Here the CDR3 reads CASSRPGQGADTQYF. The CDR3, as DNA: TGCGCCAGCAGTCGGCCGGGACAGGGGGCGGATACGCAGTATTTT.

The V gene is TRBV4-2, the J gene TRBJ1-3; tentatively, D is TRBD1 (6 bases). V was trimmed by 2 bases and J by 4 bases, leaving 12 bases between them. The germline CDR1 and CDR2 sequences are LGHNA and YNFKEQ. The CDR3 spans 15 residues. The CDR3 loop is CASSQRGTPGNTIYF. In DNA, the CDR3 is TGTGCCAGCAGCCAAAGGGGGACACCGGGAAACACCATATATTTT.

The chain joins TRBV27 to TRBJ2-1, with TRBD2 matching over 11 bases. CDR3 length equals 15 residues. Trimming took 3 bases from V and 5 from J; bases not matched to a gene: 3. CDR1 MNHEY and CDR2 SMNVEV come from the germline V gene (reference sequence). CDR3 loop: CASSFSSGRNNEQFF. In DNA form, the CDR3 reads TGTGCCAGCAGTTTCTCTAGCGGGAGGAACAATGAGCAGTTCTTC.

J is TRBJ2-1 and V is TRBV5-1, with D perhaps matching TRBD1 (7 bases). Between the trimmed V and J ends, which lost 4 bases and 8 bases, there was a span of 13 bases. The CDR3 has 13 residues. The germline V gene encodes CDR1 SGHRS and CDR2 YFSETQ. The CDR3 DNA reads TGCGCCAGCAGCCGACAGGGAGGCGATGAGCAGTTCTTC. This codes for CASSRQGGDEQFF.

Only one count was recorded for this clone. This chain joins TRBV6-5 and TRBJ2-7; D perhaps matches TRBD1 (6 bases). The CDR3 loop spans 13 amino acids. V was pared by 6 bases and J by 5 bases, with 14 bases between. Germline CDR1 reads MNHEY; CDR2 reads SVGAGI. CDR3 coding DNA: TGTGCCAGCAGCCACAGGGTCGGTGACGAGCAGTACTTC. Its translation is CASSHRVGDEQYF.

The chain recombines TRBV18 with TRBJ2-5, with D perhaps matching TRBD2 (6 bases). This CDR3 region has 14 residues. Trimming left V 0 bases short and J 2 bases short, with 7 bases between. Germline V gene data show CDR1 as KGHSH and CDR2 as LQKENI. CDR3 sequence reads: CASSPPSGQETQYF. DNA for the CDR3: TGTGCCAGCTCACCACCGAGCGGGCAAGAGACCCAGTACTTC.

This chain links TRBV5-1 with TRBJ2-1; 8 bases agree with TRBD2. Trimming cost V 0 bases and J 0 bases; bases outside gene matches: 5. This CDR3 spans 17 amino acids. Germline-derived CDR1 and CDR2 are SGHRS and YFSETQ. The CDR3 sequence is CASSLVRAGVSYNEQFF. The CDR3 DNA reads as TGCGCCAGCAGCTTGGTCCGAGCGGGGGTCTCCTACAATGAGCAGTTCTTC.

The chain has TRBV13 and TRBJ2-5; D is uncertain. The length of the CDR3 is 13 residues. Trimming stripped 3 bases from V and 1 base from J, with 6 bases between. Germline-derived CDR1 and CDR2 are PRHDT and FYEKMQ (reference sequence). CDR3 sequence (DNA): TGTGCCAGCAGCTTCGACACCCAAGAGACCCAGTACTTC. Translation: CASSFDTQETQYF.

This clone turned up a few times. This chain uses TRBV2 with TRBJ1-6; D may be TRBD1 (5 bases). Germline assignment: CDR1 SNHLY and CDR2 FYNNEI. V lost 6 bases to trimming and J lost 15 bases, with 15 bases between them. CDR3 length: 12 residues. The CDR3 DNA sequence: TGTGCCAGCAGAAAGGAGGGGTCCCACCTCCACTTT. It translates to CASRKEGSHLHF.

Only one count was recorded for this clone. The J gene is TRBJ2-7, the V gene TRBV7-8, with D uncertain. Germline CDR1 reads SGHVS; CDR2 reads FQNEAQ. This CDR3 contains 15 residues. Trimming took off 2 bases at V and 0 bases at J, with 11 bases between the two ends. This CDR3 is CASSLLSLSSYEQYF. DNA for the CDR3: TGTGCCAGCAGCTTACTCTCCCTGAGCTCCTACGAGCAGTACTTC.

This clone was counted a single time. The J gene is TRBJ1-2, the V gene TRBV7-8, with 7 bases lining up with TRBD1. The germline gives CDR1 SGHVS, CDR2 FQNEAQ. The trim removed 1 base at V and 8 bases at J, leaving 4 bases unmatched. The CDR3 spans 13 residues. CDR3 DNA sequence: TGTGCCAGCAGCTTAGGCAGGGACAGCGGCTACACCTTC. Protein: CASSLGRDSGYTF.

The chain recombines TRBV6-6 with TRBJ2-2; D may be TRBD1 (7 bases). Germline loops: CDR1 MNHNY, CDR2 SVGAGI (reference sequence). V lost 2 bases and J lost 5, with 12 bases in between. The CDR3 runs to 15 residues. For the CDR3, the DNA is TGTGCCAGCAGTTACCAGGCAGGGGGGACCGGGGAGCTGTTTTTT. Translated, it gives CASSYQAGGTGELFF.

The chain is built from TRBV11-2 and TRBJ2-5, with TRBD2 matching 9 bases. With V trimmed by 3 bases and J by 5 bases, 13 bases remained unmatched. The CDR3 runs to 17 residues. CDR1 is SGHAT and CDR2 is FQNNGV in the germline V gene. In DNA form, the CDR3 reads TGTGCCAGCAGCTTTACCGCTAGCGGGGCCGTTGGGGAGACCCAGTACTTC. Encoded protein: CASSFTASGAVGETQYF.

The chain employs TRBV11-2 and TRBJ2-5; TRBD1 aligns across 7 bases. After removal of 4 bases from V and 0 bases from J, the junction contained 5 bases not matched to a gene. The CDR3 loop spans 15 amino acids. From germline, CDR1 is SGHAT and CDR2 FQNNGV. As DNA, the CDR3 is TGTGCCAGCAGCTATGGGACAGTGTACCAAGAGACCCAGTACTTC. Encoded protein: CASSYGTVYQETQYF.

The CDR3 DNA reads TGTGCCAGCAGGGAGGGGGCGAAAAATGAAAAACTGTTTTTT. It encodes CASREGAKNEKLFF. V gene TRBV27 combines with J gene TRBJ1-4; 7 nucleotides align to TRBD1. The CDR3 spans 14 residues. The germline V gene has CDR1 MNHEY and CDR2 SMNVEV (reference sequence). J gave up 5 bases and V 6 bases, and 6 bases lay outside the gene matches. Complete variable domain (other parts from reference TRBV27 and TRBJ1-4): EAQVTQNPRYLITVTGKKLTVTCSQNMNHEYMSWYRQDPGLGLRQIYYSMNVEVTDKGDVPEGYKVSRKEKRNFPLILESPSPNQTSLYFCASREGAKNEKLFFGSGTQLSVL.

V is TRBV5-8 and J is TRBJ1-5, with 10 bases lining up with TRBD1. CDR1 is SGHTS and CDR2 is YDEGEE in the germline V gene. The V gene end was trimmed by 4 bases and the J gene end by 4 bases; junction bases not matched to a gene: 5. The CDR3 contains 15 residues. CDR3 sequence (DNA): TGTGCCAGCAGCCCACCGGGACAGGGGAATCAGCCCCAGCATTTT. This codes for CASSPPGQGNQPQHF.

This clone was counted between two and nine times. The rearrangement uses TRBV5-6 and TRBJ1-3, with D tentatively TRBD1 (6 bases). Looked up from germline, CDR1 is SGHDT and CDR2 is YYEEEE. With 3 bases removed from V and 4 bases from J, the gap between germline ends came to 17 bases. The CDR3 consists of 16 residues. CDR3 in amino acids: CASSWGPGSGGNTIYF. Here the CDR3 DNA reads TGTGCCAGCAGCTGGGGGCCGGGGTCGGGAGGAAACACCATATATTTT.

The chain uses TRBV2 and TRBJ1-4, with D unclear. CDR3 length equals 15 residues. Germline lookup yields CDR1 SNHLY and CDR2 FYNNEI. Trimming removed 8 bases from V and 0 bases from J, with 13 bases in between. DNA for the CDR3: TGTGCCAGCTCCCGGAGGGCCGCAACTAATGAAAAACTGTTTTTT. Encoded protein: CASSRRAATNEKLFF.

V usage is TRBV6-1 and J usage is TRBJ2-1; 8 bases line up with TRBD2. The V gene's germline CDR1 is MNHNS and CDR2 SASEGT. V was clipped by 2 bases and J by 4 bases; unmatched bases: 4. CDR3 length: 15 amino acids. CDR3 in amino acids: CASSERVAGYNEQFF. As DNA, the CDR3 is TGTGCCAGCAGTGAACGGGTAGCGGGGTACAATGAGCAGTTCTTC.

V gene TRBV6-1 combines with J gene TRBJ1-1; TRBD1 agrees at 7 bases. Trimming at V came to 6 bases and at J to 4 bases, leaving 11 bases not matched to a gene. The CDR3 loop spans 15 amino acids. From germline, CDR1 is MNHNS and CDR2 SASEGT. The CDR3 region has the DNA TGTGCCAGCAGGACCGACAGGGTCGGTCGCACTGAAGCTTTCTTT. Translation gives CASRTDRVGRTEAFF.

The chain is built from TRBV19 and TRBJ1-2; weak D call: TRBD1 (5 bases). The germline gives CDR1 LNHDA, CDR2 SQIVND (reference sequence). CDR3 length: 15 amino acids. Trimming removed 6 bases from V and 3 bases from J, with 17 bases in between. CDR3 DNA: TGTGCCAGTAGCACGGGGGGGACGTCGGACTATGGCTACACCTTC. Residues: CASSTGGTSDYGYTF. Filled out from reference TRBV19 and TRBJ1-2, the complete variable domain reads DGGITQSPKYLFRKEGQNVTLSCEQNLNHDAMYWYRQDPGQGLRLIYYSQIVNDFQKGDIAEGYSVSREKKESFPLTVTSAQKNPTAFYLCASSTGGTSDYGYTFGSGTRLTVV.

This chain connects TRBV6-1 to TRBJ2-5, with D possibly being TRBD2 (6 bases). Trimming took off 6 bases at V and 5 bases at J, with 13 bases between the two ends. CDR1 is MNHNS, CDR2 SASEGT, per germline. The CDR3 spans 13 residues. Written as DNA, the CDR3 is TGTGCCAGCAGCCTCCTAGCGAGGGAGACCCAGTACTTC. Its translation is CASSLLARETQYF.

This clone came up once. This sequence joins TRBV7-2 and TRBJ1-1, with D perhaps matching TRBD1 (6 bases). Trimming pared 6 bases from V and 0 bases from J, leaving 8 bases between. Germline loops: CDR1 SGHTA, CDR2 FQGNSA. The CDR3 is made up of 13 amino acids. The CDR3 loop reads CASRGQMNTEAFF. Written as DNA, the CDR3 is TGTGCCAGCAGAGGACAGATGAACACTGAAGCTTTCTTT. The full variable domain, with the rest looked up from reference TRBV7-2 and TRBJ1-1, is GAGVSQSPSNKVTEKGKDVELRCDPISGHTALYWYRQSLGQGLEFLIYFQGNSAPDKSGLPSDRFSAERTGGSVSTLTIQRTQQEDSAVYLCASRGQMNTEAFFGQGTRLTVV.

The chain carries TRBV9 and TRBJ1-3; D uncertain. This CDR3 is built from 11 residues. Germline V gene sequence: CDR1 SGDLS, CDR2 YYNGEE. Trimming took off 7 bases at V and 6 bases at J, with 8 bases between the two ends. In DNA, the CDR3 is TGTGCCAGCCGGAGAGAAAACACCATATATTTT. Its translation is CASRRENTIYF.

The chain uses TRBV18 and TRBJ1-1; maybe TRBD1 (5 bases). Per the germline V gene, CDR1 is KGHSH and CDR2 is LQKENI. The CDR3 has 17 amino acids. Trimming removed 3 bases from V and 1 base from J, with 18 bases in between. This CDR3 reads CASSPLEGIPENTEAFF. CDR3 coding DNA: TGTGCCAGCTCACCTTTGGAGGGGATCCCGGAGAACACTGAAGCTTTCTTT.

This clone was recorded only once. The rearrangement uses TRBV2 and TRBJ2-3; tentative D call: TRBD2 (6 bases). Trimming took off 4 bases at V and 1 base at J, with 12 bases between the two ends. The CDR3 sequence is 15 residues long. The germline gives CDR1 SNHLY, CDR2 FYNNEI. The DNA of the CDR3 is TGTGCCAGCAGTGGGGAGGCCGTAGGCACAGATACGCAGTATTTT. It specifies CASSGEAVGTDTQYF.